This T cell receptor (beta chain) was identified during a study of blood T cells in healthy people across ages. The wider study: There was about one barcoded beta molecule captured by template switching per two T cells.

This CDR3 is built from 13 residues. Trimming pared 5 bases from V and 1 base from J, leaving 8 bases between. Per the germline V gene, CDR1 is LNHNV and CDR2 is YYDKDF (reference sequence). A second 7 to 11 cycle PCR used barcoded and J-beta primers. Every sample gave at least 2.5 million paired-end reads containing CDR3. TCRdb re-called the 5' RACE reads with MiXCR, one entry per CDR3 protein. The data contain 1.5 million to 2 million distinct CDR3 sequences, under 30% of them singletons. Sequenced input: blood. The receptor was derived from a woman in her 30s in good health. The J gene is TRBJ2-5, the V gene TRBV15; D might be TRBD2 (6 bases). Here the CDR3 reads CATSWRVQETQYF. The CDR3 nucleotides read TGTGCCACCAGCTGGAGGGTCCAAGAGACCCAGTACTTC.